This TCR beta chain derives from a study of T cells after yellow fever vaccination. The 5'RACE template-switching step produced TCR cDNA and added a universal primer site and UMIs. In TCRdb, the 5' RACE reads were re-called with MiXCR into one record per CDR3 protein. The repertoire has 300,000 to 400,000 distinct CDR3 sequences, approximately 5.7% of them found once; the top ten carry around 16%. Note on this clonotype: The target antigen is unknown.

Study findings and constraints: Although the secondary response was weaker, it peaked faster, at day 5 versus 15. Just a small share of clonotypes turned up in the CD4 compartment as well as the CD8 compartment. Sorted repertoires could include abundant contaminating clonotypes from bulk cells.

Germline CDR1 SGHAT, CDR2 FQNNGV. The CDR3 runs to 17 residues. Unmatched junction bases numbered 15, after V lost 3 bases and J lost 8 bases. The sample in question was PBMCs, obtained 5 days after the yellow fever booster vaccination. This chain uses TRBV11-2 with TRBJ2-1, with 8 nucleotides matching TRBD2. The sequence derives from a man in his thirties or forties who received the YFV17D yellow fever vaccine. CDR3 in amino acids: CASSFPSDREGRDEQFF. CDR3 in DNA: TGTGCCAGCAGCTTTCCCTCCGATCGGGAGGGCCGGGATGAGCAGTTCTTC.